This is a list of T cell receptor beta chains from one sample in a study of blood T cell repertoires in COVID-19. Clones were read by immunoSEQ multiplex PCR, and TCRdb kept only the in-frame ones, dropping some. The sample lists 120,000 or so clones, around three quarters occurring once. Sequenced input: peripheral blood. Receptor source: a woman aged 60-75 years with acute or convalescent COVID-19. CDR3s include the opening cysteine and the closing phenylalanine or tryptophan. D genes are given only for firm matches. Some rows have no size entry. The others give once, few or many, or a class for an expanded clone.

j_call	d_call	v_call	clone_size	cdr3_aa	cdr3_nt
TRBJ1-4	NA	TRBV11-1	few	CASSRGQSNEKLFF	TGTGCCAGCAGCCGCGGACAGTCTAATGAAAAACTGTTTTTT
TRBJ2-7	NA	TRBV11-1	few	CASSPADRRNLEQYF	TGTGCCAGCAGCCCCGCAGACAGGCGGAATCTCGAGCAGTACTTC
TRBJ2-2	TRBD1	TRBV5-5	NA	CASGQGPNTGELFF	TGTGCCAGCGGACAGGGTCCGAACACCGGGGAGCTGTTTTTT
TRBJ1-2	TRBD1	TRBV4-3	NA	CASSNVGAAGGNYGYTF	TGCGCCAGCAGCAATGTGGGGGCCGCAGGGGGTAACTATGGCTACACCTTC
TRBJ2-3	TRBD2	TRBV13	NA	CASSRRTGTRGTDTQYF	TGTGCCAGCAGCCGCAGAACCGGGACTAGGGGCACAGATACGCAGTATTTT
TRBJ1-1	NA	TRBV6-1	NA	CASSDGPGEAFF	TGTGCCAGCAGTGACGGGCCGGGAGAAGCTTTCTTT
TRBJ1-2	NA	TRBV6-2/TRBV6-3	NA	CASSSPEPGRGGYTF	TGTGCCAGCAGTTCGCCGGAACCCGGGAGGGGTGGCTACACCTTC
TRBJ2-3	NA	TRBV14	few	CASSQDSGGNTDTQYF	TGTGCCAGCAGCCAAGATTCAGGGGGGAACACAGATACGCAGTATTTT
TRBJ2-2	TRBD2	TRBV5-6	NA	CASTRLAGAGELFF	TGTGCCAGCACCCGACTAGCGGGGGCCGGGGAGCTGTTTTTT
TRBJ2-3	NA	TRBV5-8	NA	CASSLAGLKGDTQYF	TGTGCCAGCAGCTTGGCGGGACTGAAGGGGGATACGCAGTATTTT
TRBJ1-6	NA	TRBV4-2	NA	CASSQDHAGIGSPLHF	TGTGCCAGCAGCCAAGATCATGCAGGGATAGGATCACCCCTCCACTTT
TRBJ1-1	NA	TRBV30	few	CAWRGPGGGAFF	TGTGCCTGGAGGGGGCCAGGCGGGGGCGCTTTCTTT
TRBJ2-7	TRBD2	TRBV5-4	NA	CASSLLSGGPLYEQYF	TGTGCCAGCAGCTTGCTCAGCGGGGGGCCACTCTACGAGCAGTACTTC